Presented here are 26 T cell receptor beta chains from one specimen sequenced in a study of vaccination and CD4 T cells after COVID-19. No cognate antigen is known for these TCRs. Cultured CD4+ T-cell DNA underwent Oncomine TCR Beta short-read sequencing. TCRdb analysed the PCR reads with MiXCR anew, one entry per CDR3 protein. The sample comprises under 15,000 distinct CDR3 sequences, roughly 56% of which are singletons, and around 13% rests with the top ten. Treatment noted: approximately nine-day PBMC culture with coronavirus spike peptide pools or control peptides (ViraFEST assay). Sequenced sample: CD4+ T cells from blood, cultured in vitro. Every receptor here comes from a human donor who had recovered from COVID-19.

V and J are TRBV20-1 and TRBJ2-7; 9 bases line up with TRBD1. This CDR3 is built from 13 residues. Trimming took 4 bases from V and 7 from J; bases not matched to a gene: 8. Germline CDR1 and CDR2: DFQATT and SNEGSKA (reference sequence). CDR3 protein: CSAIPQGAGEQYF. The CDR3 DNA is TGCAGTGCTATCCCACAGGGGGCGGGGGAGCAGTACTTC.

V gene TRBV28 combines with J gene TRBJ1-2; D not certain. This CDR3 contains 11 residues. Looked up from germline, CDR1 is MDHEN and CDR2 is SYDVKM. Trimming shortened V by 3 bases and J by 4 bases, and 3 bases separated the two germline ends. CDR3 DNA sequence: TGTGCCAGCAGTTTTCCCTATGGCTACACCTTC. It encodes CASSFPYGYTF.

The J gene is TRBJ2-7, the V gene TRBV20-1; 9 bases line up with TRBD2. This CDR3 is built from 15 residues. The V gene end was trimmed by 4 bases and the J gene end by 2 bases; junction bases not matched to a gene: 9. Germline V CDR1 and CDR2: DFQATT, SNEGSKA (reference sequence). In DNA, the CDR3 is TGCAGTGCTATGGCAGCGGGGGGTTATCCCTACGAGCAGTACTTC. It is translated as CSAMAAGGYPYEQYF.

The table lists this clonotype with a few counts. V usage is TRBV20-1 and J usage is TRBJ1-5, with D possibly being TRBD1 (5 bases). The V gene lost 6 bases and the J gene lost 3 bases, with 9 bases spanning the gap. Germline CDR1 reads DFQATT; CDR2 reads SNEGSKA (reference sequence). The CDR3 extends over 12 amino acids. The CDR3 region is CSARVNNQPQHF. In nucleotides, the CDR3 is TGCAGTGCCAGGGTTAACAATCAGCCCCAGCATTTT.

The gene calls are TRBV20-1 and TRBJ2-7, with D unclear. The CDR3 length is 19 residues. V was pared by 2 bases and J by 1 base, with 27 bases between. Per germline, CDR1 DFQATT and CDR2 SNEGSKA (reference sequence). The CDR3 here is CSARYASDPFRRPSYEQYF. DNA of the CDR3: TGCAGTGCTAGATATGCCTCTGACCCATTCCGACGTCCATCCTACGAGCAGTACTTC.

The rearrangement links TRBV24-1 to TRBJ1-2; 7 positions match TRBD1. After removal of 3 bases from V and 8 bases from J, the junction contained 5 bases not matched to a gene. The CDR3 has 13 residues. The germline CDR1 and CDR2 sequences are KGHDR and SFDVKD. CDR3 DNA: TGTGCCACCAGTGATCGGACAGGCCTCGGCTACACCTTC. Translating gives CATSDRTGLGYTF.

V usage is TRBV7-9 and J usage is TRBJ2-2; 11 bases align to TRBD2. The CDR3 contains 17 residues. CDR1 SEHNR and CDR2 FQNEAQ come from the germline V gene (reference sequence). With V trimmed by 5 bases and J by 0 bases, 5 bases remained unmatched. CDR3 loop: CASSAGTSGTNTGELFF. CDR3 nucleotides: TGTGCCAGCAGCGCCGGGACTAGCGGAACGAACACCGGGGAGCTGTTTTTT. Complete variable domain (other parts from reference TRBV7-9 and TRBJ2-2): DTGVSQNPRHKITKRGQNVTFRCDPISEHNRLYWYRQTLGQGPEFLTYFQNEAQLEKSRLLSDRFSAERPKGSFSTLEIQRTEQGDSAMYLCASSAGTSGTNTGELFFGEGSRLTVL.

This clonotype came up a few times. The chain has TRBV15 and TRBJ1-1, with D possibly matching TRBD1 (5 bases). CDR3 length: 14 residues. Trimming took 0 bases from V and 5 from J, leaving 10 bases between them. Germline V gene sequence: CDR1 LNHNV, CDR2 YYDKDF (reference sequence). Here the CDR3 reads CATSREQERTEAFF. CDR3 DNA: TGTGCCACCAGCAGAGAACAGGAGAGGACTGAAGCTTTCTTT.

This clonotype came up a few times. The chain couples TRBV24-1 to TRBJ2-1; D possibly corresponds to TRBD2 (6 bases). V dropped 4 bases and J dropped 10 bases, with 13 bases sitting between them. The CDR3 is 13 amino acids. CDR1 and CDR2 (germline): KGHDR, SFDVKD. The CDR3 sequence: CATSDNPGLEQFF. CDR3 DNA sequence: TGTGCCACCAGTGACAACCCGGGACTCGAGCAGTTCTTC.

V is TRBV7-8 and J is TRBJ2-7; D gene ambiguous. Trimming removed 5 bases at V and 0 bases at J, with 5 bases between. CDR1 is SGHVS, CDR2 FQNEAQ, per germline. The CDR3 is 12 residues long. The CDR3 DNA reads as TGTGCCAGCAGCCCGTTCTCCTACGAGCAGTACTTC. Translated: CASSPFSYEQYF. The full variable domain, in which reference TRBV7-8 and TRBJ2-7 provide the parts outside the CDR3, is GAGVSQSPRYKVAKRGQDVALRCDPISGHVSLFWYQQALGQGPEFLTYFQNEAQLDKSGLPSDRFFAERPEGSVSTLKIQRTQQEDSAVYLCASSPFSYEQYFGPGTRLTVT.

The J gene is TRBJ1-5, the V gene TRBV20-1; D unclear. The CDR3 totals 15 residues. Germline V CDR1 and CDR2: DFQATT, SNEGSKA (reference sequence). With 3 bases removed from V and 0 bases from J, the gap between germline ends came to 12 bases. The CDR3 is CSASKGGYSNQPQHF. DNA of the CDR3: TGCAGTGCTAGCAAAGGTGGTTATAGCAATCAGCCCCAGCATTTT.

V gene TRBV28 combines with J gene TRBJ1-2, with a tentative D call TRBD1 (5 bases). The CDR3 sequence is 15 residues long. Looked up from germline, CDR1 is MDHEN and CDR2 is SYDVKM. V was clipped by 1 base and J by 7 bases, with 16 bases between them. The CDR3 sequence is CASSLYGAGFAGYTF. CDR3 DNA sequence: TGTGCCAGCAGTTTATACGGGGCGGGTTTCGCTGGCTACACCTTC.

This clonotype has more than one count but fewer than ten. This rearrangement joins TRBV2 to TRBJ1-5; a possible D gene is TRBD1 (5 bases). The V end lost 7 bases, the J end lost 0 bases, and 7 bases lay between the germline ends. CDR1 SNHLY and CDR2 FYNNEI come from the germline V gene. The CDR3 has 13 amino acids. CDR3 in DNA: TGTGCCAGCAATGGGGGTAGCAATCAGCCCCAGCATTTT. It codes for CASNGGSNQPQHF.

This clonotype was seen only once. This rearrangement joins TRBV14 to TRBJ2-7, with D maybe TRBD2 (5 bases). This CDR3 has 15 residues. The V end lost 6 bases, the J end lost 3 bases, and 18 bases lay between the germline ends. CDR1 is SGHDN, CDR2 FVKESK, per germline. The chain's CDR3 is CASRKTGAVLYEQYF. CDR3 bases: TGTGCCAGCAGGAAGACTGGAGCGGTCCTCTACGAGCAGTACTTC.

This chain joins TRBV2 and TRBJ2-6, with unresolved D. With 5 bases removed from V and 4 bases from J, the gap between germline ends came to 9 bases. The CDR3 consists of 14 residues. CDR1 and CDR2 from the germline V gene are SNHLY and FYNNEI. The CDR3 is CASSNTRGANVLTF. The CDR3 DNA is TGTGCCAGCAGTAACACCCGGGGGGCCAACGTCCTGACTTTC.

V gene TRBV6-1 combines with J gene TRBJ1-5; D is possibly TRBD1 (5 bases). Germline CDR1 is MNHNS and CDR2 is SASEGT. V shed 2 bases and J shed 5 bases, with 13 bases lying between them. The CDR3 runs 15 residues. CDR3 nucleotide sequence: TGTGCCAGCAGTGAACCAACCATGGGGGATCAGCCCCAGCATTTT. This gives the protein CASSEPTMGDQPQHF.

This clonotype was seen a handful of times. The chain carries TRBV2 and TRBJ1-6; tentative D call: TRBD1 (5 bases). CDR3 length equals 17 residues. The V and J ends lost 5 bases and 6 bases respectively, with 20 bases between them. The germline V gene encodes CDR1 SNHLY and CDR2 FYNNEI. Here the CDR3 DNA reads TGTGCCAGCAGTTCCGAAGGTCGCAGGGTAGTTAATTCACCCCTCCACTTT. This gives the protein CASSSEGRRVVNSPLHF.

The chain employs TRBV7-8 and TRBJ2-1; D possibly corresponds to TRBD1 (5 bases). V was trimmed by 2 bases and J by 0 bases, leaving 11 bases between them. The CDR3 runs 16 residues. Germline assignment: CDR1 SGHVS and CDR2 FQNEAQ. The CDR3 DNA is TGTGCCAGCAGCTTATATAGGGGAAGCTCCTACAATGAGCAGTTCTTC. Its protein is CASSLYRGSSYNEQFF.

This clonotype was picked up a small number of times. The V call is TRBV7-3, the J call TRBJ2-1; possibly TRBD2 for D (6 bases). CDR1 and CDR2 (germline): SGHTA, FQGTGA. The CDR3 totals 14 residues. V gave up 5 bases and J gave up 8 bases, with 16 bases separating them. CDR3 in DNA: TGTGCCAGCAGCATAGGAGCTAGCGCCTATGAGCAGTTCTTC. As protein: CASSIGASAYEQFF.

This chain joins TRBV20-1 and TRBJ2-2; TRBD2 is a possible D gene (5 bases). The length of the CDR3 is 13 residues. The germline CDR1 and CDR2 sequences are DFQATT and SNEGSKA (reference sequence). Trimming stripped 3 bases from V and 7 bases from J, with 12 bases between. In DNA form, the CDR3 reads TGCAGTGCTAGGCAGCTAGCTTTCGGGGAGCTGTTTTTT. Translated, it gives CSARQLAFGELFF.

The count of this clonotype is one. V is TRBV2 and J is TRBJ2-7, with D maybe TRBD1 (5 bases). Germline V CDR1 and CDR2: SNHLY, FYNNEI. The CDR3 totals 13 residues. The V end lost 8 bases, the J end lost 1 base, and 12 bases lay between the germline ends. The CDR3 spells CASSDSRSYEQYF. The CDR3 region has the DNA TGTGCCAGCTCCGACAGTAGGTCCTACGAGCAGTACTTC.

The DNA of the CDR3 is TGTGCCAGTAAAGGACAGAACCCCTACGAGCAGTACTTC. Translating gives CASKGQNPYEQYF. The chain carries TRBV19 and TRBJ2-1; perhaps TRBD1 as D (6 bases). The DNA end is more similar to TRBJ2-7, so the J call may be wrong. Germline loops: CDR1 LNHDA, CDR2 SQIVND (reference sequence). This CDR3 has 13 residues.

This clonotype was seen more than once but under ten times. The CDR3 loop is CASSLALSWLMTDTQYF. As DNA, the CDR3 is TGTGCCAGCAGCTTAGCGCTTTCCTGGCTGATGACAGATACGCAGTATTTT. This chain connects TRBV7-9 to TRBJ2-3; no clear D. The CDR3 length is 17 residues. Germline lookup yields CDR1 SEHNR and CDR2 FQNEAQ (reference sequence). The V gene lost 0 bases and the J gene lost 3 bases, with 16 bases spanning the gap.

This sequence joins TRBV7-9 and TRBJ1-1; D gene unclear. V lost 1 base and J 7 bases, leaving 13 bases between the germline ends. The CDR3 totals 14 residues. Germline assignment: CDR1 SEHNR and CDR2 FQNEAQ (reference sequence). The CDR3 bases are TGTGCCAGCAGCTTAGGGTCGTTTGGTGGTGAAGCTTTCTTT. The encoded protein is CASSLGSFGGEAFF.

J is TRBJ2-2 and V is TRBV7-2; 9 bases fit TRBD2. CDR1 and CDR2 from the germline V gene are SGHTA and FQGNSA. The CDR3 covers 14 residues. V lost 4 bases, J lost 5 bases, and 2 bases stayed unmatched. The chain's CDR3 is CASSYGLATGELFF. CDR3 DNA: TGTGCCAGCAGCTACGGACTAGCGACCGGGGAGCTGTTTTTT.

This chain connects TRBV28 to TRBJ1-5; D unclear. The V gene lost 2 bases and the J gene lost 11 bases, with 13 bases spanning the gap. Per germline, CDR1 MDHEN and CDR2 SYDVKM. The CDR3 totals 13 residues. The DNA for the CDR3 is TGTGCCAGCAGTTTAAGCAGTGAGGTGGCCCAGCATTTT. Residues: CASSLSSEVAQHF.